The 20 T cell receptor beta chains presented below share a single source sample, sequenced in a study of CD8+ T cells in alopecia areata. The investigators collected lesional scalp punch biopsies and peripheral blood from alopecia areata patients. Sequencing relied on a cDNA template that was reverse transcribed from extracted RNA. The method was immunoSEQ multiplex PCR; TCRdb's version includes in-frame clones alone and lacks a portion of them. The table includes some 5,000 clones, about 60% detected once. The sequenced material came from skin. The receptors originated from a human donor with alopecia areata.

The chain links TRBV14 to TRBJ2-4; TRBD2 agrees at 7 bases. The CDR3 runs to 16 residues. CDR1 and CDR2 (germline): SGHDN, FVKESK. After removal of 1 base from V and 3 bases from J, the junction contained 6 bases not matched to a gene. The CDR3 region has the DNA TGTGCCAGCAGCCAAGGGCGGAGCGGGGACAAAAACATTCAGTACTTC. This codes for CASSQGRSGDKNIQYF.

The J gene is TRBJ1-2, the V gene TRBV30, with unresolved D. Germline CDR1 and CDR2: GTSNPN and SVGIG (reference sequence). The CDR3 is made up of 9 amino acids. Trimming pared 5 bases from V and 4 bases from J, leaving 2 bases between. CDR3 in amino acids: CAWGYGYTF. CDR3 nucleotide sequence: TGTGCCTGGGGCTATGGCTACACCTTC.

The chain has TRBV7-8 and TRBJ2-7; D is undetermined. This CDR3 has 16 residues. Between the trimmed V and J ends, which lost 1 base and 0 bases, there was a span of 13 bases. Germline values: CDR1 SGHVS, CDR2 FQNEAQ. CDR3 amino acids: CASSLEYGLVSYEQYF. The DNA of the CDR3 is TGTGCCAGCAGCTTAGAGTACGGTCTGGTCTCCTACGAGCAGTACTTC.

V is TRBV2 and J is TRBJ1-4; D is unresolved. V was clipped by 4 bases and J by 1 base, with 10 bases between them. The CDR3 is 15 residues long. From germline, CDR1 is SNHLY and CDR2 FYNNEI. CDR3 amino acids: CASSGNMGTNEKLFF. In nucleotides, the CDR3 is TGTGCCAGCAGTGGGAACATGGGAACTAATGAAAAACTGTTTTTT.

The chain uses TRBV7-2 and TRBJ2-1, with D possibly called TRBD1 or TRBD2 (6 bases each). CDR1 is SGHTA, CDR2 FQGNSA, per germline. The CDR3 loop spans 18 amino acids. V lost 3 bases and J 9 bases, leaving 27 bases between the germline ends. The CDR3 loop reads CASSFVGGARGGLGEQFF. CDR3 nucleotide sequence: TGTGCCAGCAGCTTTGTTGGGGGCGCGCGGGGAGGTCTCGGTGAGCAGTTCTTC.

The V gene is TRBV5-1, the J gene TRBJ1-2; 8 nucleotides line up with TRBD1. The CDR3 loop spans 14 amino acids. The germline V gene has CDR1 SGHRS and CDR2 YFSETQ. The junction had 3 bases not matched to a gene; V was cut back by 3 bases and J by 2 bases. CDR3 nucleotide sequence: TGCGCCAGCAGCTCCCGGACAGGGAACTATGGCTACACCTTC. It specifies CASSSRTGNYGYTF.

The chain carries TRBV27 and TRBJ2-1; possibly TRBD2 for D (5 bases). The V end was cut by 8 bases, the J end by 0 bases, with 17 bases between. Per germline, CDR1 MNHEY and CDR2 SMNVEV (reference sequence). The CDR3 has 16 residues. CDR3 nucleotides: TGTGCCAGCCGGAACGGGGATACGAGCTCCTACAATGAGCAGTTCTTC. It specifies CASRNGDTSSYNEQFF.

The chain couples TRBV25-1 to TRBJ2-7; no reliable D call. The J call may be incorrect, as the DNA end agrees better with TRBJ2-5. The CDR3 consists of 14 residues. CDR1 and CDR2 from the germline V gene are MGHDK and SYGVNS. CDR3 DNA sequence: TGTGCCAGCAGTGAATTTGTGACCCAAGAGACCCAGTACTTC. This encodes CASSEFVTQETQYF.

V usage is TRBV6-1 and J usage is TRBJ2-3; 10 positions agree with TRBD2. V lost 2 bases, J lost 3 bases, and 14 bases stayed unmatched. Germline CDR1 is MNHNS and CDR2 is SASEGT. CDR3 length equals 19 residues. This CDR3 reads CASSERYKRGGPWTDTQYF. The CDR3 DNA reads as TGTGCCAGCAGTGAAAGGTACAAGCGGGGGGGCCCGTGGACAGATACGCAGTATTTT.

The genes are TRBV10-1 and TRBJ1-1, with D uncertain. Trimming left V 3 bases short and J 3 bases short, with 8 bases between. The CDR3 sequence is 13 residues long. Germline V lookup: CDR1 WNHNN, CDR2 SYGVQD (reference sequence). The CDR3 is CASSDLGDTEAFF. The DNA for the CDR3 is TGCGCCAGCAGTGACCTAGGAGACACTGAAGCTTTCTTT.

The chain is built from TRBV28 and TRBJ2-7; 10 bases match TRBD2. Trimming took 5 bases from V and 2 from J; bases not matched to a gene: 9. Germline CDR1 is MDHEN and CDR2 is SYDVKM. The length of the CDR3 is 16 residues. The CDR3 protein is CASSLSGLAEAYEQYF. The CDR3 DNA follows: TGTGCCAGCAGTCTGTCCGGACTAGCGGAGGCCTACGAGCAGTACTTC.

V usage is TRBV28 and J usage is TRBJ1-1, with unresolved D. The CDR3 length is 12 residues. The germline V gene has CDR1 MDHEN and CDR2 SYDVKM. Trimming cost V 2 bases and J 7 bases, with 8 bases left between them. The CDR3 loop is CASSLGGREAFF. The CDR3 DNA reads as TGTGCCAGCAGTTTAGGAGGGCGTGAAGCTTTCTTT. The whole variable domain, filled in from reference TRBV28 and TRBJ1-1, reads DVKVTQSSRYLVKRTGEKVFLECVQDMDHENMFWYRQDPGLGLRLIYFSYDVKMKEKGDIPEGYSVSREKKERFSLILESASTNQTSMYLCASSLGGREAFFGQGTRLTVV.

The V call is TRBV11-2, the J call TRBJ2-6, with a tentative D call TRBD2 (5 bases). The germline V gene has CDR1 SGHAT and CDR2 FQNNGV. The V and J ends lost 5 bases and 7 bases respectively, with 12 bases between them. This CDR3 comprises 14 residues. The CDR3 spells CASSPREIANVLTF. CDR3 in DNA: TGTGCCAGCAGCCCGAGGGAAATAGCCAACGTCCTGACTTTC.

V is TRBV9 and J is TRBJ1-1; 7 positions match TRBD1. Looked up from germline, CDR1 is SGDLS and CDR2 is YYNGEE. The CDR3 runs to 15 residues. J gave up 1 base and V 3 bases, and 6 bases lay outside the gene matches. The CDR3 loop is CASSASGQPNTEAFF. For the CDR3, the DNA is TGTGCCAGCAGCGCCTCGGGACAGCCGAACACTGAAGCTTTCTTT.

By share, this clone counts as medium-sized. The V gene is TRBV5-1, the J gene TRBJ1-1; 8 nucleotides agree with TRBD1. Germline V CDR1 and CDR2: SGHRS, YFSETQ. This CDR3 is 14 amino acids long. The ends lost 2 bases at V and 4 bases at J; junction bases unmatched: 4. The CDR3 sequence is CASSLRTGSTEAFF. DNA of the CDR3: TGCGCCAGCAGCTTAAGGACAGGGAGCACTGAAGCTTTCTTT.

The chain joins TRBV6-5 to TRBJ2-7; D is perhaps TRBD1 (5 bases). The length of the CDR3 is 13 residues. The ends were cut back, 2 bases at V and 7 bases at J, with 12 bases in the middle. Per germline, CDR1 MNHEY and CDR2 SVGAGI. Here the CDR3 reads CASSYGAGLEQYF. The CDR3 DNA follows: TGTGCCAGCAGTTACGGGGCAGGGTTAGAGCAGTACTTC.

V and J are TRBV7-9 and TRBJ1-1; a possible D gene is TRBD1 (5 bases). Germline V gene sequence: CDR1 SEHNR, CDR2 FQNEAQ (reference sequence). The length of the CDR3 is 15 residues. Trimming cost V 5 bases and J 1 base, with 14 bases left between them. The CDR3 here is CASSPNLRENTEAFF. CDR3 sequence (DNA): TGTGCCAGCAGCCCAAACCTCAGGGAGAACACTGAAGCTTTCTTT.

This clone turned up a few times. The chain combines TRBV11-2 with TRBJ2-3; 8 nucleotides line up with TRBD2. The CDR3 is 15 amino acids. CDR1 is SGHAT and CDR2 is FQNNGV in the germline V gene. Trimming took 3 bases from V and 0 from J; bases not matched to a gene: 2. The CDR3 DNA reads as TGTGCCAGCAGCTTCAGCGGGAGCAGCACAGATACGCAGTATTTT. Translating gives CASSFSGSSTDTQYF.

CDR3 sequence (DNA): TGTGCCAGCAGTTACAGGGAGAGTCAGCCCCAGCATTTT. Encoded protein: CASSYRESQPQHF. The genes are TRBV6-6 and TRBJ1-5, with D uncertain. Trimming pared 2 bases from V and 6 bases from J, leaving 8 bases between. Germline assignment: CDR1 MNHNY and CDR2 SVGAGI (reference sequence). This CDR3 region has 13 residues.

This clone was counted a few times. The chain links TRBV6-1 to TRBJ1-5, with no clear D. Germline loops: CDR1 MNHNS, CDR2 SASEGT. The CDR3 covers 16 residues. V was trimmed by 3 bases and J by 5 bases, leaving 17 bases between them. This CDR3 reads CASSEMHPTPDQPQHF. The DNA of the CDR3 is TGTGCCAGCAGTGAGATGCACCCGACCCCAGATCAGCCCCAGCATTTT.